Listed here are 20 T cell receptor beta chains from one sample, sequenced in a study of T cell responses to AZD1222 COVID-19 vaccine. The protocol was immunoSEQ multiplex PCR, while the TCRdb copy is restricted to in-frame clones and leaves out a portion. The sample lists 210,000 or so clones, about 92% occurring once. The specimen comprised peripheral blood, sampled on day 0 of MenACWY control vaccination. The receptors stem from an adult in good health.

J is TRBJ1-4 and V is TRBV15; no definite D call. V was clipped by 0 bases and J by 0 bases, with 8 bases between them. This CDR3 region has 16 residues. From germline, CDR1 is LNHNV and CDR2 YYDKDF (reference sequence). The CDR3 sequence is CATSRDVTATNEKLFF. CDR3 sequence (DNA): TGTGCCACCAGCAGAGATGTTACAGCAACTAATGAAAAACTGTTTTTT. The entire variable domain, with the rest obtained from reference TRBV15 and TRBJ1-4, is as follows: DAMVIQNPRYQVTQFGKPVTLSCSQTLNHNVMYWYQQKSSQAPKLLFHYYDKDFNNEADTPDNFQSRRPNTSFCFLDIRSPGLGDTAMYLCATSRDVTATNEKLFFGSGTQLSVL.

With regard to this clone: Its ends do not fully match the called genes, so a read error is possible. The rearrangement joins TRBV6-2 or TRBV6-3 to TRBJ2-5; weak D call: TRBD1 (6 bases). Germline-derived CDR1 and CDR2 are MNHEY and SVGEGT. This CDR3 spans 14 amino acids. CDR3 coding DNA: TGTGCCAGCAGTAACTCGGACAGAAAAGAGACCCAGTACTTC. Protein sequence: CASSNSDRKETQYF.

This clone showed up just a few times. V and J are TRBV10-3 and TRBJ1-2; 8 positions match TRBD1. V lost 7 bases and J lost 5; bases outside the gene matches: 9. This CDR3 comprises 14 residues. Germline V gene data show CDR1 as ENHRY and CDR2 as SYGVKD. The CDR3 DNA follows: TGTGCCATCACCGATGGGGACAGGCCTTATGGCTACACCTTC. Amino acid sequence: CAITDGDRPYGYTF.

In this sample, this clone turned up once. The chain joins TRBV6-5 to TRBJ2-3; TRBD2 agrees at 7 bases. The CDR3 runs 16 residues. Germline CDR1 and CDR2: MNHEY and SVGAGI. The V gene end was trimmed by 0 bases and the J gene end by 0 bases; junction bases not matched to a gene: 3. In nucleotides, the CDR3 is TGTGCCAGCAGTTACTCGCGGGGGACTAGCACAGATACGCAGTATTTT. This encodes CASSYSRGTSTDTQYF.

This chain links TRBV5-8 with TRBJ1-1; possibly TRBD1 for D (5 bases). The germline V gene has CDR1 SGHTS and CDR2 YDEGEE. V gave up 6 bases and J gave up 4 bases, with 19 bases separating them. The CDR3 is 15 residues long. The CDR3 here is CASNLPGEGRTEAFF. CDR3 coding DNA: TGTGCCAGCAACCTGCCTGGGGAGGGGCGCACTGAAGCTTTCTTT. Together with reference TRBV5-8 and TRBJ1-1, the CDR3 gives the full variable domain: EAGVTQSPTHLIKTRGQQATLRCSPISGHTSVYWYQQALGLGLQFLLWYDEGEERNRGNFPPRFSGRQFPNYSSELNVNALELEDSALYLCASNLPGEGRTEAFFGQGTRLTVV.

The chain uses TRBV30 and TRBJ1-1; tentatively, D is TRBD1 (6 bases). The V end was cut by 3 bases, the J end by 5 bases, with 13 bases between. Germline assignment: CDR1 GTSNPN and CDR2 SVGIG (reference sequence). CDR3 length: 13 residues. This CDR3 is CAWSRDMGTEAFF. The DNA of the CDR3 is TGTGCCTGGAGCCGGGACATGGGGACTGAAGCTTTCTTT.

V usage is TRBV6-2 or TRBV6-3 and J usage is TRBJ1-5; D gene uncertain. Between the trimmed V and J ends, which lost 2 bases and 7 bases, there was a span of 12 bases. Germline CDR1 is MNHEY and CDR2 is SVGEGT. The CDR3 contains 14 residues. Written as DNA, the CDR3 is TGTGCCAGCAGTTACGGGGAGTCGATACAGCCCCAGCATTTT. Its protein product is CASSYGESIQPQHF.

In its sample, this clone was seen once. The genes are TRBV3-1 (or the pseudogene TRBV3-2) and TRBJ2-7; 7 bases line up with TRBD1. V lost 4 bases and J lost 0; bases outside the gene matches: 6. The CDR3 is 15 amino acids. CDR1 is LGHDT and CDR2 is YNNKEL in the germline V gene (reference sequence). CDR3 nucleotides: TGTGCCAGCAGCCTGGGGGACAGTCCCTCCTACGAGCAGTACTTC. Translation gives CASSLGDSPSYEQYF.

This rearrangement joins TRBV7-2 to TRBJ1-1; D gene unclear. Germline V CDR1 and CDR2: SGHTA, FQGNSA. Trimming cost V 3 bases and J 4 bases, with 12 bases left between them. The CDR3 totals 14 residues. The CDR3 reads CASSLQAVGTEAFF. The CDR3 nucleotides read TGTGCCAGCAGCTTGCAGGCCGTGGGCACTGAAGCTTTCTTT.

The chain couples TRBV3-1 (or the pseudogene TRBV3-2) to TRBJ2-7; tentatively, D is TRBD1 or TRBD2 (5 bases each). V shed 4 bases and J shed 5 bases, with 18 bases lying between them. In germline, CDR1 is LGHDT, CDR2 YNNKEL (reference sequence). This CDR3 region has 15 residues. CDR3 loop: CASSRRDGSLNEQYF. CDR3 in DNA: TGTGCCAGCAGCCGAAGGGACGGGTCCTTGAACGAGCAGTACTTC.

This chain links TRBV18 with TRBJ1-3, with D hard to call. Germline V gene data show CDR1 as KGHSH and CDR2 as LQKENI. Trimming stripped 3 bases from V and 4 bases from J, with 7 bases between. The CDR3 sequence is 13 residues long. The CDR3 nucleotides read TGTGCCAGCTCACCGGGTAAAGGAAACACCATATATTTT. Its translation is CASSPGKGNTIYF.

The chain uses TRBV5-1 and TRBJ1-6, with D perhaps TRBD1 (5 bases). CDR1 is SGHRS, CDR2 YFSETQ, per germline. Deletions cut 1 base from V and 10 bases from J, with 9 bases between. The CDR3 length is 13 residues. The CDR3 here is CASSLKGPSPLHF. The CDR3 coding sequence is TGCGCCAGCAGCTTGAAGGGGCCCTCACCCCTCCACTTT.

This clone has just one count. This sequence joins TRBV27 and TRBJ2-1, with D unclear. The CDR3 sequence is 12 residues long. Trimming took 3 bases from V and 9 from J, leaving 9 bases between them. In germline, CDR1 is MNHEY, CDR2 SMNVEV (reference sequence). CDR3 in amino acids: CASSFAASEQFF. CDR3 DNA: TGTGCCAGCAGTTTCGCGGCGAGTGAGCAGTTCTTC.

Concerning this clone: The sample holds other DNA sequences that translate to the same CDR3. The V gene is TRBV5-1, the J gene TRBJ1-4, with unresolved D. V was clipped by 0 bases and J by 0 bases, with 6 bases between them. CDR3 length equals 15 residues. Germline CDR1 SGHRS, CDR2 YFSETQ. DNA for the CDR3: TGCGCCAGCAGCTTGGGTTCAGCAACTAATGAAAAACTGTTTTTT. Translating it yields CASSLGSATNEKLFF.

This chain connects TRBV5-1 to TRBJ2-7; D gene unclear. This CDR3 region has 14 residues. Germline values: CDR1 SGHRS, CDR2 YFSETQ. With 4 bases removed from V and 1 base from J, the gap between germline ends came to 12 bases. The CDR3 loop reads CASSLLTDSYEQYF. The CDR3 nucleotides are TGCGCCAGCAGCCTACTGACTGATTCCTACGAGCAGTACTTC.

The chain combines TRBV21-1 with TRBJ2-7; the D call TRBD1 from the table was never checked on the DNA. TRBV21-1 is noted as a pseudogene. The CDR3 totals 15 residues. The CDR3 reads CASSGRDSVSYEQYF. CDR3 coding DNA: TGTGCCAGCAGCGGCCGGGACAGCGTCTCCTACGAGCAGTACTTC.

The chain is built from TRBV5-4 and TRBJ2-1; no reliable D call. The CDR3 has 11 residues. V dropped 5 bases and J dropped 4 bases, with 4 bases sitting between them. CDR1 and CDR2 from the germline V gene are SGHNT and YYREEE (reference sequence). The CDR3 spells CASSSYNEQFF. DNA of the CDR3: TGTGCCAGCAGTTCTTACAATGAGCAGTTCTTC.

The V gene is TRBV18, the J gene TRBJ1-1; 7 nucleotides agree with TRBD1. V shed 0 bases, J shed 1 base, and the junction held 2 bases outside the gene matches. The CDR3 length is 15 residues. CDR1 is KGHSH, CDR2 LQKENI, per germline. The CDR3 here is CASSPPTGRNTEAFF. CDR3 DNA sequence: TGTGCCAGCTCACCACCGACAGGGAGGAACACTGAAGCTTTCTTT.

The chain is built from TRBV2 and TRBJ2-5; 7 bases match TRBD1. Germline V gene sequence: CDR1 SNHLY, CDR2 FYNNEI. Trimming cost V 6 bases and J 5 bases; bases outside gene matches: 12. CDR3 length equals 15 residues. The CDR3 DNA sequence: TGTGCCAGCAGCCTGCAGGGGGTAGCAGGGGAGACCCAGTACTTC. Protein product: CASSLQGVAGETQYF.

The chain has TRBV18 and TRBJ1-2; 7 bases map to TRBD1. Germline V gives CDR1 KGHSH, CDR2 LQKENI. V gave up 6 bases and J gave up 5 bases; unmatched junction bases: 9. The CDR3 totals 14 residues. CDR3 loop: CASSPKGQYYGYTF. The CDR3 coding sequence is TGTGCCAGCTCGCCCAAGGGACAGTATTATGGCTACACCTTC.